This T cell receptor beta chain was recovered during a study of type 1 regulatory T cells. The wider study: An in vitro protocol generated T-allo10, a Tr1-enriched, alloantigen-specific CD4 T cell product.

TCRdb used MiXCR to reprocess the reads, holding one entry per CDR3 protein. The sample includes 60,000 to 75,000 distinct CDR3 sequences, around 20% seen only once; the top ten take more than 7.5%. Study outcomes and limitations: Compared with non-Tr1 cells, Tr1 cells showed a narrower TCR repertoire.

To note about this clonotype: The antigen is unknown.

V was clipped by 3 bases and J by 4 bases, with 6 bases between them. CDR3 length: 11 amino acids. Germline CDR1 is SQVTM and CDR2 is ANQGSEA. The chain combines TRBV29-1 with TRBJ2-5; D remains ambiguous. The sample comprised cultured type 1 regulatory T (Tr1) cells, either the whole culture or a sorted fraction (not recorded which). This clonotype originated in a human donor in good health. The CDR3 loop is CSVDITETQYF. CDR3 DNA: TGCAGCGTTGACATCACAGAGACCCAGTACTTC.